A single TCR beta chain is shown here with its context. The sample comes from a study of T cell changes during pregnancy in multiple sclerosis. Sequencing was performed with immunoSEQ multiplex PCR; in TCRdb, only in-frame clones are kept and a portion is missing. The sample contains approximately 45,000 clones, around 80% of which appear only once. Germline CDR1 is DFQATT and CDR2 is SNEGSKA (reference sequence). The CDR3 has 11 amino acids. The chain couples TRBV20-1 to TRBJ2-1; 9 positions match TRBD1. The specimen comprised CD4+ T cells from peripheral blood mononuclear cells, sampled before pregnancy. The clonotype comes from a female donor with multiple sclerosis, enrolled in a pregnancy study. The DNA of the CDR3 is TGCAGGGGACAGGGTGGGAATGAGCAGTTCTTC. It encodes CRGQGGNEQFF.